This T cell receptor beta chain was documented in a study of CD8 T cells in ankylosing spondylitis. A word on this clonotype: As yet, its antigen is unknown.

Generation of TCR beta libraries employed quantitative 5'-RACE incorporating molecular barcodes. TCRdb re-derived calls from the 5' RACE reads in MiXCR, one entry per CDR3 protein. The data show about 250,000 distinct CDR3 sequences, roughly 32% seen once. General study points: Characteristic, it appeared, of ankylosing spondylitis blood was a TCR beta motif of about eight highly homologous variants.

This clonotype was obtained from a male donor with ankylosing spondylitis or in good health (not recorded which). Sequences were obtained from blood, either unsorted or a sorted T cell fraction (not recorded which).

Written as DNA, the CDR3 is TGTGCCAGCAGTTTGCTTGGGGGCGATGAGCAGTTCTTC. Its translation: CASSLLGGDEQFF. This chain links TRBV12-3 or TRBV12-4 with TRBJ2-1, with a weak D call TRBD1 (6 bases). The CDR3 covers 13 residues. Trimming took 3 bases from V and 8 from J, leaving 11 bases between them.